The T cell receptor beta chain under discussion was sequenced for a study of T cells in Graves' hyperthyroidism and ophthalmopathy. This CDR3 is built from 14 residues. The ends lost 8 bases at V and 3 bases at J; junction bases unmatched: 8. Researchers amplified the TCR beta CDR3 regions from RNA transcripts. An initial round of RT-PCR targeting the TCR CDR3 relied on the HTBI primer set. From the multiplex PCR reads, TCRdb called clonotypes with MiXCR, one entry per CDR3 protein. Of roughly 700,000 distinct CDR3 sequences in the sample, 12% to 15% were seen once. This clonotype has a count of ten or more.

The chain joins TRBV12-3 or TRBV12-4 to TRBJ2-5, with TRBD2 matching over 8 bases. This clonotype was sampled from a woman aged 18-29 years with Graves' hyperthyroidism. The specimen was blood. CDR3 DNA sequence: TGTGCCAGCCGGGGGGGGGAGTGGGAAGAGACCCAGTACTTC. It yields the protein CASRGGEWEETQYF.